This entry concerns a single TCR beta chain. Then a second PCR, running about 6 to 12 cycles, was carried out with a sample-barcoded 5' primer and a J-beta primer mix. TCRdb re-analysed the 5' RACE reads in MiXCR, keeping a single row per CDR3 protein. The table lists 700,000 to 950,000 distinct CDR3 sequences, 58% of them singletons. The data derive from a study of blood T cells in healthy people across ages. The sequencing input was blood. The source of this sequence is a man younger than 40 in good health.

The CDR3 bases are TGTGCTTGGGGGCGAGACTCCTACGAGCAGTACTTC. This translates into CAWGRDSYEQYF. The V call is TRBV30, the J call TRBJ2-7, with D perhaps matching TRBD1 (6 bases). This CDR3 has 12 amino acids. CDR1 GTSNPN and CDR2 SVGIG come from the germline V gene (reference sequence). Full variable domain (outside the CDR3, taken from reference TRBV30 and TRBJ2-7): SQTIHQWPATLVQPVGSPLSLECTVEGTSNPNLYWYRQAAGRGLQLLFYSVGIGQISSEVPQNLSASRPQDRQFILSSKKLLLSDSGFYLCAWGRDSYEQYFGPGTRLTVT.